This T cell receptor (beta chain) was recovered during a study of blood T cells in healthy people across ages. CDR3 size: 14 residues. Per the germline V gene, CDR1 is MNHEY and CDR2 is SVGAGI. Then a second PCR, running about 6 to 12 cycles, was carried out with a sample-barcoded 5' primer and a J-beta primer mix. TCRdb analysed the 5' RACE reads with MiXCR anew, one entry per CDR3 protein. The table records over 1,200,000 distinct CDR3 sequences, roughly 64% of them present only once. This TCR derives from a man aged 18 to 29 in good health. The V call is TRBV6-5, the J call TRBJ2-7; D might be TRBD1 (6 bases). With the DNA end fitting TRBJ2-5 better, the J assignment may be wrong. Sequenced: blood. The CDR3 nucleotides read TGTGCCAGCACCTCACTAGGGGGTTTGGAGACCCAGTACTTC. Translated: CASTSLGGLETQYF.